A selection of T cell receptor beta chains follows, all from one sample in a study of T cells in Graves' hyperthyroidism and ophthalmopathy. Each CDR3 protein is one row after TCRdb ran MiXCR on the multiplex PCR reads. The sample lists hundreds of thousands of distinct CDR3 sequences; around 20% were seen once. Sequencing was done on a sample of blood. Receptors originate from a man in his forties or fifties with Graves' ophthalmopathy. Both conserved end residues are trimmed from each CDR3.

J,V,CDR3
TRBJ2-5,TRBV28,ASSQTGQETQY
TRBJ1-6,TRBV28,ASSLGDRDDSPLH
TRBJ1-1,TRBV20-1,SAWEWTEAF
TRBJ1-1,TRBV10-3,ASRIGGAPEAF
TRBJ2-7,TRBV6-5,ASSYAGPGHPLGEQY
TRBJ1-1,TRBV7-9,ASSLSGRKEAF
TRBJ2-2,TRBV30,ASIDRVGELF
TRBJ1-2,TRBV3-1,ASSPFSGQGMRGYT
TRBJ1-6,TRBV27,ASSLGTANSPLH
TRBJ1-2,TRBV6-6,ASSYRNRVGGYT
TRBJ2-1,TRBV28,ASKRDFSSSYNEQF
TRBJ1-1,TRBV7-9,ASSLQGRTNTEAF
TRBJ2-5,TRBV6-5,ASSPTGRETQY
TRBJ1-4,TRBV20-1,SARWGANEKLF
TRBJ2-5,TRBV20-1,SATLGLEGMQETQY
TRBJ2-6,TRBV15,ATSTLPSGFGANVLT
TRBJ2-5,TRBV5-1,ATTLSGGQETQY
TRBJ1-2,TRBV6-1,ASRFGGTDYGYT
TRBJ2-4,TRBV3-1,ASSQSSGQAKNIQY
TRBJ2-3,TRBV5-1,ASSSNLASGTDTQY
TRBJ2-7,TRBV7-2,ASSLKPGGMVEQY
TRBJ2-7,TRBV10-3,AISPGQGSYEQY
TRBJ2-1,TRBV11-1,ASSETGLAGGGYNEQF
TRBJ2-1,TRBV7-2,ASSPPKLYNEQF
TRBJ2-1,TRBV7-2,ASSRSGGALHEQF
TRBJ2-1,TRBV6-2/TRBV6-3,ASRRPSGGSETYNEQF
TRBJ2-7,TRBV18,ASSPPGQGGDEQY
TRBJ1-2,TRBV7-2,ASSPQPTANYGYT
TRBJ2-5,TRBV4-2,ASSQVHDREETQY
TRBJ2-3,TRBV11-2,ASSLETSGSLFRATQY
TRBJ2-5,TRBV28,ASSRQQARQETQY
TRBJ2-3,TRBV30,ASSNGRSTDTRY
TRBJ2-7,TRBV6-1,ASRRSGTSSSYEQY
TRBJ2-2,TRBV2,ASSVLASTGELF
TRBJ2-5,TRBV5-8,ASSHRPPAGSLQETQY
TRBJ2-5,TRBV11-2,ASSGQSGGNQETQY
TRBJ2-6,TRBV27,ASRDRGPSGANVLT
TRBJ1-6,TRBV6-1,ASSRREADNSPLH
TRBJ2-7,TRBV6-4,ASRGGTDRYEQY
TRBJ2-7,TRBV10-3,AISELGVRSGNYEQY
TRBJ2-1,TRBV7-9,ASSRRTSGTNNEQF
TRBJ2-3,TRBV5-8,ASSLEAGSRGDTQY
TRBJ1-2,TRBV7-9,ASSLGQGASFYGYT
TRBJ2-1,TRBV27,ASSFLGTSKDEQF
TRBJ1-5,TRBV19,ASTPTGGNQPQH
TRBJ2-7,TRBV28,ASNGRSYEQY